The source of this TCR beta chain is a study of identical twins. Study-wide findings and caveats: High-abundance cord blood beta clonotypes had fewer insertions; memory repertoires showed none. Findings depended on cross-sectional statistics rather than tracking the same donors.

TCRdb re-called the 5' RACE reads with MiXCR, one entry per CDR3 protein. Found here are 250,000 or so distinct CDR3 sequences, about 8.9% of them singletons; the top ten hold less than 4%. Of note for this clonotype: The antigen is unknown.

Germline V gives CDR1 LGHNT, CDR2 FRNRAP. This CDR3 has 14 amino acids. V was clipped by 1 base and J by 2 bases, with 7 bases between them. In every case, the donor was a healthy Caucasian. These data are also associated with another study on yellow fever vaccine responses in identical twins. That paper adds: Each twin's T cell response to the vaccine was reported to look partly convergent and partly personalized.

The V call is TRBV12-5, the J call TRBJ2-3; D is unclear. The sequencing input was CD8+ T cells sorted from blood. This TCR was recovered from a woman in her late teens or twenties in good health. CDR3 loop: CASGLEDSTDTQYF. CDR3 DNA: TGTGCTAGTGGTTTGGAAGATTCCACAGATACGCAGTATTTT. Together with reference TRBV12-5 and TRBJ2-3, the CDR3 gives the full variable domain: DARVTQTPRHKVTEMGQEVTMRCQPILGHNTVFWYRQTMMQGLELLAYFRNRAPLDDSGMPKDRFSAEMPDATLATLKIQPSEPRDSAVYFCASGLEDSTDTQYFGPGTRLTVL.